The 6 T cell receptor beta chains given below trace back to one sample, sequenced in a study of CD8 T cells in Susac syndrome. Reverse transcription used roughly 0.45 to 1 ug RNA and random hexamers. One entry per CDR3 protein results from TCRdb running MiXCR on the immunoSEQ multiplex PCR reads. The sample holds about 190,000 distinct CDR3 sequences, about 91% seen once. The sequenced sample consisted of CD4+ T cells from PBMCs. These receptors came from a human donor with Susac syndrome.

The chain recombines TRBV7-9 with TRBJ2-7, with D perhaps TRBD2 (6 bases). The CDR3 has 12 amino acids. Germline values: CDR1 SEHNR, CDR2 FQNEAQ (reference sequence). V lost 5 bases and J 5 bases, leaving 10 bases between the germline ends. CDR3 DNA: TGTGCCAGCAGCGGAGGAGGGAACGAGCAGTACTTC. Its protein product is CASSGGGNEQYF.

This sequence joins TRBV6-2 or TRBV6-3 and TRBJ1-2; D unresolved. This CDR3 has 12 residues. Per the germline V gene, CDR1 is MNHEY and CDR2 is SVGEGT. V was pared by 6 bases and J by 4 bases, with 9 bases between. The CDR3 is CASRQSTYGYTF. The CDR3 DNA follows: TGTGCCAGCAGGCAGAGCACCTATGGCTACACCTTC.

The gene calls are TRBV5-1 and TRBJ2-7; tentatively, D is TRBD1 (6 bases). The V end was cut by 0 bases, the J end by 6 bases, with 13 bases between. Germline assignment: CDR1 SGHRS and CDR2 YFSETQ. There are 14 residues in the CDR3. CDR3 bases: TGCGCCAGCAGCTTGGTAATCGGGACAATCGAGCAGTACTTC. Translation gives CASSLVIGTIEQYF.

V gene TRBV4-1 combines with J gene TRBJ1-4; 7 bases are a match to TRBD1. CDR1 MGHRA and CDR2 YSYEKL come from the germline V gene. The CDR3 runs 16 residues. V shed 3 bases and J 7 bases; nucleotides not matched to a gene: 11. CDR3 loop: CASSQVLGTEPEKLFF. The CDR3, as DNA: TGCGCCAGCAGCCAGGTATTAGGGACAGAGCCTGAAAAACTGTTTTTT.

The CDR3 is CAWSAWSSRAGRGYTF. The CDR3, as DNA: TGTGCCTGGAGTGCATGGTCCTCTCGGGCGGGACGCGGCTACACCTTC. The genes are TRBV30 and TRBJ1-2, with D possibly being TRBD1 (5 bases). With 1 base removed from V and 8 bases from J, the gap between germline ends came to 23 bases. Germline assignment: CDR1 GTSNPN and CDR2 SVGIG (reference sequence). The CDR3 covers 16 residues.

The chain combines TRBV11-2 with TRBJ2-3; D is possibly TRBD1 or TRBD2 (6 bases each). Germline V gene data show CDR1 as SGHAT and CDR2 as FQNNGV. This CDR3 is 18 amino acids long. The germline V and J ends were trimmed by 0 bases and 11 bases, with 27 bases remaining between them. The CDR3 DNA sequence: TGTGCCAGCAGCTTAGAGGTGGGGGGCTTTACGGCCTTCTACAGGCAGTATTTT. Its protein product is CASSLEVGGFTAFYRQYF.